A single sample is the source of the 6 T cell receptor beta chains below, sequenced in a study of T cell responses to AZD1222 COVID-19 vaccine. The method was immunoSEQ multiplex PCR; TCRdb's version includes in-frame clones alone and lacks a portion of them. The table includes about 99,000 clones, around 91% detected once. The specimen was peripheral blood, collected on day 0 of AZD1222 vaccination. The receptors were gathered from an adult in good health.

The chain's CDR3 is CASTSGGKNTEAFF. As DNA, the CDR3 is TGTGCCAGCACCTCGGGGGGAAAAAACACTGAAGCTTTCTTT. The rearrangement uses TRBV3-1 (or the pseudogene TRBV3-2) and TRBJ1-1; D is perhaps TRBD1 (5 bases). V dropped 7 bases and J dropped 2 bases, with 14 bases sitting between them. Germline V lookup: CDR1 LGHDT, CDR2 YNNKEL (reference sequence). The CDR3 has 14 amino acids.

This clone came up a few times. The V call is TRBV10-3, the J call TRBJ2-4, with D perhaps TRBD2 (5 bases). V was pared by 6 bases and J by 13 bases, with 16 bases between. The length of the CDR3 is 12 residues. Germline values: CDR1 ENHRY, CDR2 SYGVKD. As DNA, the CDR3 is TGTGCCATCAGGGACGAGAATACTAGGCAGTACTTC. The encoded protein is CAIRDENTRQYF.

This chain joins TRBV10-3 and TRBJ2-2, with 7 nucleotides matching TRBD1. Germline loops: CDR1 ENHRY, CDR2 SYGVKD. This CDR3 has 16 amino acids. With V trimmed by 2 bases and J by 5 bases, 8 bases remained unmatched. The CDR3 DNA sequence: TGTGCCATCAGTGAGATCGACAGGGTAGGGACCGGGGAGCTGTTTTTT. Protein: CAISEIDRVGTGELFF.

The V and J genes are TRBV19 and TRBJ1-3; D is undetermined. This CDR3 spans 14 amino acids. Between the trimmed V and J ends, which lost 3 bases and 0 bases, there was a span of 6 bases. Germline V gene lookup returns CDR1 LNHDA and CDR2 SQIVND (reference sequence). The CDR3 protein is CASSMPSSGNTIYF. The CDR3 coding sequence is TGTGCCAGTAGTATGCCGAGCTCTGGAAACACCATATATTTT. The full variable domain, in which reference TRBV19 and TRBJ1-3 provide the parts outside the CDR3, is DGGITQSPKYLFRKEGQNVTLSCEQNLNHDAMYWYRQDPGQGLRLIYYSQIVNDFQKGDIAEGYSVSREKKESFPLTVTSAQKNPTAFYLCASSMPSSGNTIYFGEGSWLTVV.

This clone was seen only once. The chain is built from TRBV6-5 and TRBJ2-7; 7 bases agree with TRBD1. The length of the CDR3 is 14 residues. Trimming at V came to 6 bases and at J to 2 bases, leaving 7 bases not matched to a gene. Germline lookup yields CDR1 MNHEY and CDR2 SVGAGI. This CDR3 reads CASRQDRAPYEQYF. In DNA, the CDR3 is TGTGCCAGCAGGCAAGACAGGGCTCCCTACGAGCAGTACTTC.

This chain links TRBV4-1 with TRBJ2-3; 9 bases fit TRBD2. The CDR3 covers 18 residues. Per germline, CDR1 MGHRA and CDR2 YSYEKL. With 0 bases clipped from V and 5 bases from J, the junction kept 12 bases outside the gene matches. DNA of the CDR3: TGCGCCAGCAGCCAAGAACGAACCTGGCGGGGGGGCCAAGATACGCAGTATTTT. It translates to CASSQERTWRGGQDTQYF.